The entry below gives a single T cell receptor (beta chain) sequence along with its context. The CDR3 is 15 amino acids. Per germline, CDR1 SGHDN and CDR2 FVKESK. J lost 7 bases, V lost 0 bases, and 7 bases had no gene match. The data belong to a study of cytomegalovirus exposure and HLA in healthy donors. PCR was performed using 60 Vbeta and 13 Jbeta primers. Clones were sequenced by immunoSEQ multiplex PCR, and TCRdb holds only the in-frame ones, with some missing. The repertoire holds around 300,000 clones, with roughly two thirds as singletons. The genes are TRBV14 and TRBJ2-3, with 7 positions matching TRBD2. The clonotype originates from a female donor in good health and CMV-seronegative. The sequenced material came from PBMCs. Here the CDR3 reads CASSQDSLAANTQYF. The CDR3 DNA sequence: TGTGCCAGCAGCCAAGATAGCCTAGCGGCAAATACGCAGTATTTT.